This TCR beta chain was obtained from a study of blood T cell repertoires in COVID-19 (dated by TCRdb to 2018 to 2021). Context from the whole study: Collaborator samples came from the United States, Italy and Spain and covered acute and convalescent phases of COVID-19. The material from the prospective study consisted of cDNA or gDNA derived from T cells, B-cell-depleted T cells, or PBMCs. Subjects who had been exposed to COVID-19, were actively infected with it, or had recovered from it provided the deeply sampled blood TCRbeta repertoires that made up the dataset. A freely available public database, intended as a resource for researchers studying the immune response to SARS-CoV-2, is where the repertoires were released. Samples were obtained from the ongoing ImmuneRACE study (first 160 participants) and from 1,000 to 1,500 subjects provided by 6 global collaborators. The sample metadata nearly always contained a de-identified subject ID, COVID-19 status, age in years and sex. Where HLA class I and class II types were available, the types were taken from metadata supplied by the sample provider, not from assay-based typing.

General findings and caveats noted by the study authors: Clinical and demographic metadata were provided uncurated, with the amount varying by source and participant.

TCRbeta CDR3 regions were amplified from genomic DNA by means of the immunoSEQ Assay, a bias-controlled multiplex PCR. The authors processed their data as follows. Nucleated cell counts per sample were estimated from amplification of reference gene primers within the assay. To quantify the absolute abundance of each unique TCRbeta CDR3 rearrangement, sequence reads were collapsed and filtered. For each sample, productive Simpson clonality was calculated as the square root of Simpson's diversity index over productive rearrangements. TCRdb holds this immuneACCESS table with in-frame rearrangements only. Some clones are missing; in checked studies, unresolved V genes explain under half, and the rest has no known cause. The V and J calls and the clone size are those of that table, but D and trimming were determined from the DNA. The sample table shows under 200,000 clones, and around 85% are seen once. The top ten clonotypes cover approximately 11% of the sample.

Deletion took 5 bases off V and 8 bases off J, with a span of 12 bases between the germline ends. The cysteine opens and the phenylalanine closes a CDR3 of 13 amino acids. The CDR3 DNA has 39 bases and is translated from base 1. Points on this clone: The antigen it binds to is not known. No clone much larger than this one lies a single base away; base qualities are absent.

One collaborating source in Seattle enrolled patients during active infection and followed them longitudinally through the course of disease. Each collaborating institution followed its own protocols to collect whole blood in K2EDTA tubes. For TCRbeta analysis, collaborators shipped samples in one of three forms: frozen whole blood, isolated PBMCs, or DNA extracted from either of those sample types. The chain employs TRBV12-3 or TRBV12-4 and TRBJ1-4; the D segment could be TRBD1, given 6 matching bases. The source material was peripheral blood. The sequence derives from a woman aged 55 to 70 with COVID-19, enrolled during active disease. The CDR3 loop reads CASSQGHREKLFF. The sequenced DNA: TGTGCCAGCAGTCAGGGACACCGAGAAAAACTGTTTTTT.